Following are 16 T cell receptor beta chains from one sample sequenced in a study of radiotherapy plus CTLA-4 blockade in lung cancer. Sequencing used immunoSEQ multiplex PCR; TCRdb keeps in-frame clones, though not all of them. The sample lists about 80,000 clones; 75% to 90% were seen once. The specimen was peripheral blood, collected from a patient treated with radiotherapy plus ipilimumab. The receptors here all came from a human donor with non-small cell lung cancer who had a partial response to radiotherapy plus ipilimumab.

The chain joins TRBV19 to TRBJ1-1; a weak D match, TRBD1 (6 bases). The germline gives CDR1 LNHDA, CDR2 SQIVND (reference sequence). The CDR3 has 13 residues. The V and J ends lost 4 bases and 7 bases respectively, with 13 bases between them. The CDR3 coding sequence is TGTGCCAGTAGTAATACAGGGTGGAGTGAAGCTTTCTTT. As protein: CASSNTGWSEAFF.

This clone was observed once. The rearrangement links TRBV13 to TRBJ1-6; TRBD1 is a possible D gene (5 bases). The CDR3 is 15 amino acids. Germline V gene lookup returns CDR1 PRHDT and CDR2 FYEKMQ (reference sequence). Trimming stripped 5 bases from V and 9 bases from J, with 17 bases between. Written as DNA, the CDR3 is TGTGCCAGCAGCCCCGGCCCGCAGGGAGGTTCACCCCTCCACTTT. The encoded protein is CASSPGPQGGSPLHF.

The chain combines TRBV11-2 with TRBJ2-1; TRBD2 matches 10 bases. J lost 8 bases, V lost 2 bases, and 6 bases had no gene match. The CDR3 is 15 residues long. In germline, CDR1 is SGHAT, CDR2 FQNNGV. CDR3 DNA sequence: TGTGCCAGCAGCTTAACGGCTAGCGGGAGCCATGAGCAGTTCTTC. Translating gives CASSLTASGSHEQFF.

The chain is built from TRBV6-1 and TRBJ1-5; 7 nucleotides align to TRBD1. Unmatched junction bases numbered 7, after V lost 6 bases and J lost 2 bases. Germline V gene sequence: CDR1 MNHNS, CDR2 SASEGT. This CDR3 comprises 15 residues. Written as DNA, the CDR3 is TGTGCCAGCAGACGCGACAGGGTGGGCAATCAGCCCCAGCATTTT. Its protein product is CASRRDRVGNQPQHF.

V is TRBV30 and J is TRBJ1-1, with unresolved D. Between the trimmed V and J ends, which lost 1 base and 4 bases, there was a span of 10 bases. This CDR3 spans 13 amino acids. CDR1 GTSNPN and CDR2 SVGIG come from the germline V gene (reference sequence). The CDR3 sequence: CAWSGAQITEAFF. The CDR3 DNA sequence: TGTGCCTGGAGTGGAGCCCAAATCACTGAAGCTTTCTTT.

This chain joins TRBV14 and TRBJ1-1; D may be TRBD1 (5 bases). V lost 5 bases to trimming and J lost 3 bases, with 16 bases between them. CDR1 SGHDN and CDR2 FVKESK come from the germline V gene. This CDR3 is built from 15 residues. CDR3 loop: CASSDLSGKYTEAFF. Here the CDR3 DNA reads TGTGCCAGCAGCGACCTGTCAGGGAAGTACACTGAAGCTTTCTTT. Full variable domain (remainder filled in from reference TRBV14 and TRBJ1-1): EAGVTQFPSHSVIEKGQTVTLRCDPISGHDNLYWYRRVMGKEIKFLLHFVKESKQDESGMPNNRFLAERTGGTYSTLKVQPAELEDSGVYFCASSDLSGKYTEAFFGQGTRLTVV.

The V and J genes are TRBV19 and TRBJ2-6; possibly TRBD1 for D (6 bases). The ends were cut back, 0 bases at V and 2 bases at J, with 8 bases in the middle. CDR1 LNHDA and CDR2 SQIVND come from the germline V gene (reference sequence). This CDR3 is built from 16 residues. Written as DNA, the CDR3 is TGTGCCAGTAGTATAGACAGGGGTGCTGGGGCCAACGTCCTGACTTTC. Its translation is CASSIDRGAGANVLTF.

This chain links TRBV30 with TRBJ1-5; D is unclear. The V end was cut by 0 bases, the J end by 6 bases, with 6 bases between. CDR3 length equals 12 residues. Germline V CDR1 and CDR2: GTSNPN, SVGIG (reference sequence). The CDR3 here is CAWSVQFQPQHF. Written as DNA, the CDR3 is TGTGCCTGGAGTGTACAATTTCAGCCCCAGCATTTT.

The rearrangement uses TRBV28 and TRBJ2-7, with 10 bases identical to TRBD1. Losses at the gene ends were 6 bases for V and 4 bases for J; bases not matched to a gene: 6. Looked up from germline, CDR1 is MDHEN and CDR2 is SYDVKM. The CDR3 sequence is 14 residues long. CDR3: CASRDRGSLYEQYF. CDR3 in DNA: TGTGCCAGCAGGGACAGGGGGAGTCTGTACGAGCAGTACTTC.

The chain couples TRBV2 to TRBJ2-3; tentatively, D is TRBD2 (5 bases). The CDR3 has 15 residues. Per germline, CDR1 SNHLY and CDR2 FYNNEI. V was pared by 2 bases and J by 0 bases, with 9 bases between. The DNA for the CDR3 is TGTGCCAGCAGTGAATTGCGGGCGAGCACAGATACGCAGTATTTT. Its protein is CASSELRASTDTQYF.

The chain is built from TRBV2 and TRBJ1-3; weak D call: TRBD1 (5 bases). Germline V gives CDR1 SNHLY, CDR2 FYNNEI. The CDR3 loop spans 15 amino acids. V lost 4 bases to trimming and J lost 0 bases, with 10 bases between them. CDR3 protein: CASSAWGVSGNTIYF. CDR3 in DNA: TGTGCCAGCAGTGCTTGGGGGGTCTCTGGAAACACCATATATTTT.

The DNA for the CDR3 is TGTGCCACCAGCAGGGAAATGGGACAGGGGTGGGAAGCTTTCTTT. Its protein is CATSREMGQGWEAFF. This chain joins TRBV15 and TRBJ1-1, with 10 positions matching TRBD1. The trim removed 3 bases at V and 8 bases at J, leaving 9 bases unmatched. The CDR3 totals 15 residues. Germline V gene sequence: CDR1 LNHNV, CDR2 YYDKDF (reference sequence).

The V gene is TRBV7-9, the J gene TRBJ2-7; 11 positions agree with TRBD1. This CDR3 is 14 amino acids long. Per the germline V gene, CDR1 is SEHNR and CDR2 is FQNEAQ (reference sequence). V shed 2 bases, J shed 6 bases, and the junction held 3 bases outside the gene matches. The CDR3 reads CASSLSGTGGEQYF. For the CDR3, the DNA is TGTGCCAGCAGCTTAAGTGGGACAGGGGGCGAGCAGTACTTC.

The CDR3, as DNA: TGTGCCAGTAGTTCCCCCGGGACAGGGGGCATTATGAGCAATCAGCCCCAGCATTTT. It translates to CASSSPGTGGIMSNQPQHF. The chain has TRBV19 and TRBJ1-5, with 12 bases lining up with TRBD1. The CDR3 has 19 amino acids. The germline gives CDR1 LNHDA, CDR2 SQIVND (reference sequence). J lost 1 base, V lost 5 bases, and 12 bases had no gene match.

The J gene is TRBJ2-2, the V gene TRBV18; a weak D match, TRBD1 (5 bases). Trimming shortened V by 3 bases and J by 3 bases, and 11 bases separated the two germline ends. The germline CDR1 and CDR2 sequences are KGHSH and LQKENI. This CDR3 comprises 15 residues. The DNA for the CDR3 is TGTGCCAGCTCACCCAGGCAGGGTGACACCGGGGAGCTGTTTTTT. Its protein is CASSPRQGDTGELFF.

The chain has TRBV30 and TRBJ1-4, with a weak D call TRBD1 (5 bases). Germline loops: CDR1 GTSNPN, CDR2 SVGIG (reference sequence). The length of the CDR3 is 16 residues. The germline V and J ends were trimmed by 5 bases and 2 bases, with 18 bases remaining between them. For the CDR3, the DNA is TGTGCCTGGGGTTGGCCCAGGGCCTCCACTAATGAAAAACTGTTTTTT. Protein product: CAWGWPRASTNEKLFF.